This is a list of T cell receptor beta chains from one sample in a study of graft-versus-host responses after intestinal transplantation. Their antigens remain unidentified. Sequencing used immunoSEQ multiplex PCR; TCRdb keeps in-frame clones, though not all of them. This sample has about 92,000 clones; 75% to 95% occur once, and the top ten carry 6%. The source material was unstimulated CD8+ T cells sorted from spleen or lymph node cells, sampled before intestinal transplant. Source of these receptors: a human donor who received an intestinal transplant. Each CDR3 is given with its conserved first and last residue. D genes are given only for firm matches. Some rows mark clone size as missing; the rest say once, few, many or name a class of expanded clone.

J gene	clone size	V gene	D gene	CDR3 protein	CDR3 DNA
TRBJ2-1	.	TRBV15	TRBD2	CATSREVRTSGGNEQFF	TGTGCCACCAGCAGAGAGGTTAGGACTAGCGGGGGGAATGAGCAGTTCTTC
TRBJ2-5	.	TRBV28	TRBD2	CASSPRTSGRTHQETQYF	TGTGCCAGCAGTCCCCGGACTAGCGGGAGGACCCACCAAGAGACCCAGTACTTC
TRBJ2-1	.	TRBV12-5	.	CASGLSFYNEQFF	TGTGCTAGTGGTTTGAGCTTCTACAATGAGCAGTTCTTC
TRBJ1-3	.	TRBV6-6	TRBD1	CASSYELTGVDTIYF	TGTGCCAGCAGTTACGAACTTACAGGGGTAGACACCATATATTTT
TRBJ1-5	.	TRBV6-5	.	CASTQGGMGQPQHF	TGTGCCAGCACACAGGGAGGTATGGGACAGCCCCAGCATTTT
TRBJ2-2	.	TRBV27	TRBD2	CASSSGLAGSGELFF	TGTGCCAGCAGTTCAGGACTAGCGGGGTCCGGGGAGCTGTTTTTT
TRBJ2-1	.	TRBV9	TRBD2	CASSVAGLAGDNEQFF	TGTGCCAGCAGCGTAGCCGGACTAGCGGGAGACAATGAGCAGTTCTTC
TRBJ1-3	.	TRBV13	.	CASSLRGGHGNTIYF	TGTGCCAGCAGCTTGAGGGGAGGGCATGGAAACACCATATATTTT
TRBJ2-2	.	TRBV9	TRBD1	CASSEGTGAGELFF	TGTGCCAGCAGCGAGGGGACAGGCGCCGGGGAGCTGTTTTTT
TRBJ2-1	.	TRBV5-1	TRBD2	CASSLTSGDYNEQFF	TGCGCCAGCAGCTTGACTAGCGGGGACTACAATGAGCAGTTCTTC
TRBJ2-7	.	TRBV14	.	CASSQEWTSTGSYEQYF	TGTGCCAGCAGCCAAGAGTGGACTTCTACAGGGAGTTACGAGCAGTACTTC
TRBJ2-1	.	TRBV5-1	.	CASSNLGTGASYNEQFF	TGCGCCAGCAGTAACCTAGGAACGGGGGCTTCCTACAATGAGCAGTTCTTC
TRBJ2-3	.	TRBV2	.	CASSEAMGSGGTDTQYF	TGTGCCAGCAGTGAAGCGATGGGGTCAGGTGGCACAGATACGCAGTATTTT
TRBJ1-5	.	TRBV5-6	.	CASSLRRGYNQPQHF	TGTGCCAGCAGCTTGAGAAGGGGATACAATCAGCCCCAGCATTTT
TRBJ2-3	.	TRBV28	.	CASSPPAQGTDTQYF	TGTGCCAGCAGTCCGCCAGCCCAGGGCACAGATACGCAGTATTTT
TRBJ2-7	.	TRBV4-1	.	CASSQRDVGSYEQYF	TGCGCCAGCAGCCAAAGGGACGTAGGGTCCTACGAGCAGTACTTC
TRBJ2-7	few	TRBV6-5	.	CATAKIPYVRYEQYF	TGTGCCACTGCAAAGATCCCCTATGTACGCTACGAGCAGTACTTC
TRBJ2-7	.	TRBV5-6	.	CASSLAGLEEQYF	TGTGCCAGCAGCTTGGCGGGGTTGGAGGAGCAGTACTTC
TRBJ1-5	.	TRBV27	.	CASSPQGNQPQHF	TGTGCCAGCAGTCCTCAGGGAAATCAGCCCCAGCATTTT
TRBJ2-3	.	TRBV7-2	TRBD1	CASSLGGQGAEDTQYF	TGTGCCAGCAGCTTAGGAGGACAGGGGGCTGAAGATACGCAGTATTTT
TRBJ2-5	.	TRBV27	TRBD2	CASRLAGGKETQYF	TGTGCCAGCAGACTAGCGGGGGGCAAAGAGACCCAGTACTTC
TRBJ2-3	few	TRBV19	.	CASSRTATSTDTQYF	TGTGCCAGTAGTAGGACAGCAACTAGCACAGATACGCAGTATTTT
TRBJ1-1	.	TRBV11-2	.	CASSPTNRVPTEAFF	TGTGCCAGCAGCCCTACTAACAGGGTCCCCACTGAAGCTTTCTTT
TRBJ2-7	.	TRBV7-9	TRBD1	CASRFPDRVYYEQYF	TGTGCCAGCAGATTTCCGGACAGGGTCTACTACGAGCAGTACTTC
TRBJ2-2	.	TRBV9	TRBD2	CASSHRLAGGPILTGELFF	TGTGCCAGCAGCCACCGACTAGCGGGGGGGCCTATATTGACCGGGGAGCTGTTTTTT
TRBJ1-2	.	TRBV5-1	.	CASSPPDNYGYTF	TGCGCCAGCAGCCCACCAGATAACTATGGCTACACCTTC
TRBJ2-5	.	TRBV28	.	CASSFATPGGEETQYF	TGTGCCAGCAGTTTTGCCACCCCCGGTGGGGAAGAGACCCAGTACTTC
TRBJ1-2	.	TRBV2	.	CASSETIDSVGYTF	TGTGCCAGCAGTGAGACTATCGACAGCGTTGGCTACACCTTC
TRBJ1-5	.	TRBV4-1	TRBD1	CASSQDVGQGLQPQHF	TGTGCCAGCAGCCAAGATGTGGGACAGGGATTGCAGCCCCAGCATTTT
TRBJ2-3	.	TRBV4-1	TRBD2	CASSQDSIGLAGGTDTQYF	TGCGCCAGCAGCCAAGACTCGATAGGACTAGCGGGAGGAACAGATACGCAGTATTTT
TRBJ2-5	.	TRBV27	TRBD2	CASSPGLAFQTQYF	TGTGCCAGCAGTCCGGGACTAGCGTTTCAGACCCAGTACTTC
TRBJ1-1	.	TRBV6-5	.	CASSFRTANTEAFF	TGTGCCAGCAGTTTCCGGACAGCTAACACTGAAGCTTTCTTT
TRBJ2-3	once	TRBV9	TRBD2	CASSGTSGKGITDTQYF	TGTGCCAGCAGCGGTACTAGCGGAAAGGGGATCACAGATACGCAGTATTTT
TRBJ2-7	.	TRBV6-5	.	CASSYETPPYEQYF	TGTGCCAGCAGTTACGAGACGCCGCCCTACGAGCAGTACTTC
TRBJ2-5	.	TRBV4-2	TRBD2	CASSQEIGLAGERETQYF	TGTGCCAGCAGCCAAGAAATTGGCCTAGCGGGAGAGAGAGAGACCCAGTACTTC
TRBJ2-7	.	TRBV6-5	.	CASSPQGAGYEQYF	TGTGCCAGCAGTCCCCAGGGTGCGGGCTACGAGCAGTACTTC
TRBJ2-2	.	TRBV4-2	.	CASSQVWAGELFF	TGTGCCAGCAGCCAAGTTTGGGCCGGGGAGCTGTTTTTT
TRBJ2-7	.	TRBV25-1	.	CASSELESGEQYF	TGTGCCAGCAGTGAGCTAGAGTCGGGGGAGCAGTACTTC
TRBJ1-2	.	TRBV25-1	.	CASSEFQDAGRVYGYTF	TGTGCCAGCAGTGAGTTCCAAGATGCAGGGCGGGTCTATGGCTACACCTTC
TRBJ2-2	few	TRBV6-5	.	CASTSGGGYTGELFF	TGTGCCAGCACATCAGGGGGGGGCTACACCGGGGAGCTGTTTTTT
TRBJ2-7	.	TRBV6-1	.	CATKTAPYEQYF	TGTGCCACCAAGACGGCTCCCTACGAGCAGTACTTC
TRBJ2-5	.	TRBV15	TRBD1	CATSRSRTGLETQYF	TGTGCCACCAGCAGATCGAGGACAGGGCTGGAGACCCAGTACTTC
TRBJ1-2	.	TRBV4-1	.	CASSQDSQINGYTF	TGCGCCAGCAGCCAAGACAGCCAGATCAATGGCTACACCTTC
TRBJ2-5	once	TRBV9	TRBD1	CASNPTGGQETQYF	TGTGCCAGCAACCCGACAGGGGGCCAAGAGACCCAGTACTTC
TRBJ2-1	.	TRBV9	.	CASSVVDTEQFF	TGTGCCAGCAGCGTAGTGGACACCGAGCAGTTCTTC
TRBJ2-7	.	TRBV27	TRBD2	CASRGAGGGYEQYF	TGTGCCAGCAGAGGGGCCGGGGGGGGATACGAGCAGTACTTC
TRBJ1-2	.	TRBV27	TRBD1	CASSLSGGGGYTF	TGTGCCAGCAGTTTATCAGGGGGCGGTGGCTACACCTTC
TRBJ1-3	few	TRBV10-2	.	CASSESALMGGNTIYF	TGCGCCAGCAGTGAGTCGGCCCTTATGGGAGGAAACACCATATATTTT
TRBJ2-2	few	TRBV2	.	CAASGTPTPEELFF	TGTGCCGCATCCGGGACACCAACACCGGAGGAGCTGTTTTTT
TRBJ1-3	.	TRBV7-9	.	CASSLAQGNSGNTIYF	TGTGCCAGCAGCTTAGCCCAGGGGAACTCTGGAAACACCATATATTTT
TRBJ1-3	.	TRBV2	.	CASKYNQGNTIYF	TGTGCCAGCAAGTACAATCAAGGAAACACCATATATTTT